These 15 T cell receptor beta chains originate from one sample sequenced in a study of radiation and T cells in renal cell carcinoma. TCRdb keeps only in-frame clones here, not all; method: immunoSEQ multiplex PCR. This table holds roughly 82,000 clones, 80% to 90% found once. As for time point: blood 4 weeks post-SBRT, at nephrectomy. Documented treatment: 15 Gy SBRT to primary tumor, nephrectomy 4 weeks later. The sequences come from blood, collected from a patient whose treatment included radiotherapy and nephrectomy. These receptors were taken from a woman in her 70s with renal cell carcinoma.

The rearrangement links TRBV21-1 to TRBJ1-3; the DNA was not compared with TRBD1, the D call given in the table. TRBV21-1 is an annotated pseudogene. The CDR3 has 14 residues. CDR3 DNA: TGTGCCAGCAGCCCTGGGGCGGCTGGAAACACCATATATTTT. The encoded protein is CASSPGAAGNTIYF.

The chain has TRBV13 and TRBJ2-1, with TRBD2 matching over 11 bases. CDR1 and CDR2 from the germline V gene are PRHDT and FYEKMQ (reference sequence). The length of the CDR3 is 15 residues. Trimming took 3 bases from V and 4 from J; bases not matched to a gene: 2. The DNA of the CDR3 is TGTGCCAGCAGCTTCGGACTAGCGGGTTACAATGAGCAGTTCTTC. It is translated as CASSFGLAGYNEQFF.

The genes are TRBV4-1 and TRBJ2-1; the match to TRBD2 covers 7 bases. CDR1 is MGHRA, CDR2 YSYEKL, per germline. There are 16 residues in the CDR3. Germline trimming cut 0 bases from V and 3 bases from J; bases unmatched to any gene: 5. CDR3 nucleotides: TGCGCCAGCAGCCAAGATCGGGGGGTTTTCTACAATGAGCAGTTCTTC. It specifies CASSQDRGVFYNEQFF.

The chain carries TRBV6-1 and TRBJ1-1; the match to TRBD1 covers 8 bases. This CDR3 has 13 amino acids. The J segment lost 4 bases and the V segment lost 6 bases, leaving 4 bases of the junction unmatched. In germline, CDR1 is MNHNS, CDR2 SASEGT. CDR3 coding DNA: TGTGCCAGCAGGGTAACAGGGGGCACTGAAGCTTTCTTT. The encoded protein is CASRVTGGTEAFF.

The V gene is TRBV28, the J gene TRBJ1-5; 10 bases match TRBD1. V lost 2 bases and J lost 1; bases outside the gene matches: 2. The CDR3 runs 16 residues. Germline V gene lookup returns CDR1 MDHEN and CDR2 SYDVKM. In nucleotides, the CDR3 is TGTGCCAGCAGTTTAGGGACAGGGGTCAGCAATCAGCCCCAGCATTTT. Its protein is CASSLGTGVSNQPQHF.

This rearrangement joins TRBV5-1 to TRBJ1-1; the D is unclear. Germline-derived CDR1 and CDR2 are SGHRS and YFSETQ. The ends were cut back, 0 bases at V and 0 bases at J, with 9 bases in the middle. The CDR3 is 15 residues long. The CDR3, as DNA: TGCGCCAGCAGCTTGGAGAGTTTTATGAACACTGAAGCTTTCTTT. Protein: CASSLESFMNTEAFF.

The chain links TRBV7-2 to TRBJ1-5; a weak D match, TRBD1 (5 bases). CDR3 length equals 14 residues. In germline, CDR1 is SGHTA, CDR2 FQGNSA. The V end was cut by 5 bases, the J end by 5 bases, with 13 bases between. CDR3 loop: CASSASGGDQPQHF. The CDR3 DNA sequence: TGTGCCAGCAGCGCTAGCGGGGGTGATCAGCCCCAGCATTTT.

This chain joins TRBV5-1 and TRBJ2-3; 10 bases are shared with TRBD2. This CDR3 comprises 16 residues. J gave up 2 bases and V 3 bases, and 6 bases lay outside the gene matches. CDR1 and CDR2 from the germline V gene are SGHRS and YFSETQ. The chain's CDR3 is CASSYGLAVSTDTQYF. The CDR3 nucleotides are TGCGCCAGCAGCTACGGACTAGCGGTATCCACAGATACGCAGTATTTT.

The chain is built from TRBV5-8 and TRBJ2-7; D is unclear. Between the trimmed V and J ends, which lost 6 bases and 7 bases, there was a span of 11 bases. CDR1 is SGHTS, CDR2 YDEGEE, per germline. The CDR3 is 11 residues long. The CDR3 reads CASKVVVEQYF. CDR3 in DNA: TGTGCCAGCAAGGTCGTCGTGGAGCAGTACTTC.

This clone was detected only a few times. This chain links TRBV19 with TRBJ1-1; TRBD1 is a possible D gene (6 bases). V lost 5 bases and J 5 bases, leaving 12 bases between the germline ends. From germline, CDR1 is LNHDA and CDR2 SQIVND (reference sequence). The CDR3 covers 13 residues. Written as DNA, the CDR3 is TGTGCCAGTAGTGCTACAGGGTTAACTGAAGCTTTCTTT. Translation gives CASSATGLTEAFF.

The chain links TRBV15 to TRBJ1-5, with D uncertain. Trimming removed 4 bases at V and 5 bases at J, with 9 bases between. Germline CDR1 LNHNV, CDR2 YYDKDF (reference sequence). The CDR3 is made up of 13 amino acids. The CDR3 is CATSIDVHQPQHF. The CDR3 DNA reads TGTGCCACCAGCATTGACGTCCATCAGCCCCAGCATTTT. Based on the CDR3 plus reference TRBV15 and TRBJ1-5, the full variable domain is DAMVIQNPRYQVTQFGKPVTLSCSQTLNHNVMYWYQQKSSQAPKLLFHYYDKDFNNEADTPDNFQSRRPNTSFCFLDIRSPGLGDTAMYLCATSIDVHQPQHFGDGTRLSIL.

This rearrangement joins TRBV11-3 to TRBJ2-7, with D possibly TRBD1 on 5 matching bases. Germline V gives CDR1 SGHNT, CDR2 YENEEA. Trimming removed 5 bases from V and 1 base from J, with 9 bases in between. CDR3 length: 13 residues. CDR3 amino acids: CASSNRRSYEQYF. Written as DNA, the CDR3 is TGTGCCAGCAGCAACAGGAGATCCTACGAGCAGTACTTC.

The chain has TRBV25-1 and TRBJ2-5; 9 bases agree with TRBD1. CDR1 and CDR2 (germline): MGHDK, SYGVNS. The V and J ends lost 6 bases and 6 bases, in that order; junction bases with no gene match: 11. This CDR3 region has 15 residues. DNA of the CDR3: TGTGCCAGCAGGCAAGCCGGGACAGGGCCCCAGACCCAGTACTTC. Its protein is CASRQAGTGPQTQYF.

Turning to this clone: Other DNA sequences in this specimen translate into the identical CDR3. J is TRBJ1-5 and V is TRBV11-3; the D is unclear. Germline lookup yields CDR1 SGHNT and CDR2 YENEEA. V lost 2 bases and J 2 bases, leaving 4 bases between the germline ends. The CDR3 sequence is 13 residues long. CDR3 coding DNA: TGTGCCAGCAGCTTAAGAGGCAATCAGCCCCAGCATTTT. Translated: CASSLRGNQPQHF.

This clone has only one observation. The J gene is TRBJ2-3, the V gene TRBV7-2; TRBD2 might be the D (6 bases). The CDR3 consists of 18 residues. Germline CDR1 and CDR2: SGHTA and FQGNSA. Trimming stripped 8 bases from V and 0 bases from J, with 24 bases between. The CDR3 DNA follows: TGTGCCAGCGCCCTCTCCCTCGGGAGCGTTCTTAGCACAGATACGCAGTATTTT. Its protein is CASALSLGSVLSTDTQYF. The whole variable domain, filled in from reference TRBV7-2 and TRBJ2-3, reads GAGVSQSPSNKVTEKGKDVELRCDPISGHTALYWYRQSLGQGLEFLIYFQGNSAPDKSGLPSDRFSAERTGGSVSTLTIQRTQQEDSAVYLCASALSLGSVLSTDTQYFGPGTRLTVL.